The 28 T cell receptor beta chains below all came from one sample that was sequenced in a study of ipilimumab plus nivolumab after autologous stem cell transplantation. This table comes from immunoSEQ multiplex PCR, and its TCRdb copy is limited to in-frame clones, with some not included. The table has about 9,800 clones, roughly three quarters seen once; the top ten hold 15% to 20%. The sequencing here drew on PBMCs, taken in a trial of ipilimumab plus nivolumab as post-transplant consolidation. Receptors were obtained from a female donor with multiple myeloma.

To note about this clone: This sample also contains other DNA sequences that code for the same CDR3. The chain is built from TRBV19 and TRBJ2-7; D is unclear. The V gene lost 1 base and the J gene lost 4 bases, with 11 bases spanning the gap. The CDR3 spans 14 residues. Germline assignment: CDR1 LNHDA and CDR2 SQIVND (reference sequence). CDR3 sequence (DNA): TGTGCCAGTAGTATAGCGCGGAATTCTTACGAGCAGTACTTC. Translating gives CASSIARNSYEQYF.

This clone was seen a few times. The CDR3 DNA reads TGCGCCAGCAGCCGAGCCTCCGGGACTAGCGGAGGCAATGAGCAGTTCTTC. Amino acids: CASSRASGTSGGNEQFF. The chain employs TRBV4-1 and TRBJ2-1, with 11 bases lining up with TRBD2. The J segment lost 6 bases and the V segment lost 4 bases, leaving 11 bases of the junction unmatched. Germline CDR1 is MGHRA and CDR2 is YSYEKL. This CDR3 is 17 amino acids long.

This clone came up a few times. The chain links TRBV6-5 to TRBJ1-2; TRBD1 agrees at 7 bases. The CDR3 runs 14 residues. Trimming removed 11 bases from V and 4 bases from J; junction bases left unmatched: 13. Germline V gives CDR1 MNHEY, CDR2 SVGAGI. CDR3 DNA: TGTGCCTACCAGTCAACAGGGGAAATCTATGGCTACACCTTC. Amino acids: CAYQSTGEIYGYTF.

The chain employs TRBV27 and TRBJ2-3; tentatively, D is TRBD2 (5 bases). Deletions cut 8 bases from V and 4 bases from J, with 22 bases between. The germline V gene has CDR1 MNHEY and CDR2 SMNVEV (reference sequence). CDR3 length: 16 residues. The CDR3 loop is CASLGFGSEVADTQYF. The CDR3 coding sequence is TGTGCCAGCCTCGGATTCGGCTCGGAGGTGGCAGATACGCAGTATTTT.

CDR3 sequence (DNA): TGTGCCAGTAGTACAATTAGACAGGGGGCGGGCACTGAAGCTTTCTTT. Its translation is CASSTIRQGAGTEAFF. V usage is TRBV19 and J usage is TRBJ1-1; 10 bases match TRBD1. Germline CDR1 is LNHDA and CDR2 is SQIVND (reference sequence). The CDR3 totals 16 residues. Trimming removed 4 bases from V and 4 bases from J; junction bases left unmatched: 9.

The chain employs TRBV7-2 and TRBJ2-1; 11 nucleotides line up with TRBD2. The germline CDR1 and CDR2 sequences are SGHTA and FQGNSA. There are 16 residues in the CDR3. With 5 bases clipped from V and 3 bases from J, the junction kept 6 bases outside the gene matches. The CDR3 is CASSPLAGGNYNEQFF. CDR3 coding DNA: TGTGCCAGCAGCCCCCTAGCGGGAGGCAACTACAATGAGCAGTTCTTC.

V gene TRBV28 combines with J gene TRBJ1-1, with D maybe TRBD1 (5 bases). This CDR3 is 12 amino acids long. The V end was cut by 4 bases, the J end by 10 bases, with 13 bases between. Germline CDR1 is MDHEN and CDR2 is SYDVKM. The CDR3 loop is CASSSAPGLAFF. CDR3 bases: TGTGCCAGCAGTTCCGCCCCAGGGCTAGCTTTCTTT.

This clone came up once. CDR3 DNA sequence: TGTGCCAGCTCACGCGCAGAAGACTATGGCTACACCTTC. It codes for CASSRAEDYGYTF. This chain links TRBV18 with TRBJ1-2; no clear D. The CDR3 is made up of 13 amino acids. CDR1 is KGHSH, CDR2 LQKENI, per germline. V lost 4 bases, J lost 3 bases, and 9 bases lay in between.

The rearrangement uses TRBV19 and TRBJ2-2; TRBD1 might be the D (5 bases). CDR1 is LNHDA and CDR2 is SQIVND in the germline V gene (reference sequence). The CDR3 runs 14 residues. V was trimmed by 2 bases and J by 1 base, leaving 5 bases between them. The CDR3 nucleotides read TGTGCCAGTAGTATACAGGGGAACACCGGGGAGCTGTTTTTT. It yields the protein CASSIQGNTGELFF.

The rearrangement uses TRBV4-1 and TRBJ2-1; TRBD1 aligns across 10 bases. CDR3 size: 18 residues. Unmatched junction bases numbered 14, after V lost 0 bases and J lost 9 bases. Germline lookup yields CDR1 MGHRA and CDR2 YSYEKL. The CDR3 DNA sequence: TGCGCCAGCAGCCAAGATGAGGATGGACAGGGGGTAATGGTTGAGCAGTTCTTC. This gives the protein CASSQDEDGQGVMVEQFF.

The J gene is TRBJ1-2, the V gene TRBV5-1; TRBD1 is a possible D gene (5 bases). This CDR3 region has 14 residues. Germline V gene sequence: CDR1 SGHRS, CDR2 YFSETQ. The ends were cut back, 0 bases at V and 0 bases at J, with 6 bases in the middle. The CDR3 here is CASSLATANYGYTF. CDR3 sequence (DNA): TGCGCCAGCAGCTTGGCGACAGCTAACTATGGCTACACCTTC.

The V gene is TRBV30, the J gene TRBJ1-2; perhaps TRBD1 as D (5 bases). V lost 5 bases and J lost 4, with 17 bases in between. The CDR3 runs 14 residues. Germline V gives CDR1 GTSNPN, CDR2 SVGIG (reference sequence). This CDR3 is CAWGGRLLLYGYTF. The CDR3 DNA sequence: TGTGCCTGGGGGGGACGCTTACTGCTCTATGGCTACACCTTC.

The table lists this clone with a few counts. The rearrangement uses TRBV7-2 and TRBJ2-1; 7 nucleotides line up with TRBD2. Germline loops: CDR1 SGHTA, CDR2 FQGNSA. This CDR3 region has 14 residues. With 2 bases clipped from V and 6 bases from J, the junction kept 4 bases outside the gene matches. DNA of the CDR3: TGTGCCAGCAGCTTAAGCGCTAGCGGCAATGAGCAGTTCTTC. Translating gives CASSLSASGNEQFF. Full variable domain (rest looked up from reference TRBV7-2 and TRBJ2-1): GAGVSQSPSNKVTEKGKDVELRCDPISGHTALYWYRQSLGQGLEFLIYFQGNSAPDKSGLPSDRFSAERTGGSVSTLTIQRTQQEDSAVYLCASSLSASGNEQFFGPGTRLTVL.

J is TRBJ2-7 and V is TRBV4-1; no clear D. The CDR3 sequence is 16 residues long. Germline assignment: CDR1 MGHRA and CDR2 YSYEKL. The V gene lost 1 base and the J gene lost 0 bases, with 13 bases spanning the gap. The CDR3 nucleotides read TGCGCCAGCAGCCAAGGTCTAGACCTTAGCTCCTACGAGCAGTACTTC. Protein product: CASSQGLDLSSYEQYF.

This clone has a single count. The rearrangement joins TRBV14 to TRBJ2-6; 9 bases fit TRBD1. J gave up 4 bases and V 4 bases, and 11 bases lay outside the gene matches. This CDR3 is 18 amino acids long. The germline gives CDR1 SGHDN, CDR2 FVKESK. The CDR3 nucleotides are TGTGCCAGCAGCCGGATGGGACAGGGAAACGCCGGGGCCAACGTCCTGACTTTC. It codes for CASSRMGQGNAGANVLTF.

The chain recombines TRBV7-2 with TRBJ1-3; perhaps TRBD1 as D (5 bases). The CDR3 is 15 amino acids. Per the germline V gene, CDR1 is SGHTA and CDR2 is FQGNSA. V was cut by 3 bases and J by 2 bases, with 11 bases left in between. CDR3 bases: TGTGCCAGCAGCTTCGGCAGGGACCCTGGAAACACCATATATTTT. Amino acids: CASSFGRDPGNTIYF.

The chain has TRBV5-1 and TRBJ2-1, with 15 positions matching TRBD2. V dropped 0 bases and J dropped 9; count of bases not matched to a gene: 7. The CDR3 is made up of 17 amino acids. Looked up from germline, CDR1 is SGHRS and CDR2 is YFSETQ. The CDR3: CASSLAGLAGGFSEQFF. DNA for the CDR3: TGCGCCAGCAGCTTGGCAGGACTAGCGGGAGGGTTTTCTGAGCAGTTCTTC.

This clone has a single count. V is TRBV5-1 and J is TRBJ1-1; TRBD1 matches 9 bases. J lost 3 bases, V lost 2 bases, and 5 bases had no gene match. The germline V gene has CDR1 SGHRS and CDR2 YFSETQ. The CDR3 contains 15 residues. The CDR3 reads CASSFGDRADTEAFF. DNA for the CDR3: TGCGCCAGCAGCTTTGGGGACAGGGCGGACACTGAAGCTTTCTTT.

This clone was counted only a few times. This chain links TRBV5-8 with TRBJ1-2; D not resolved. The CDR3 extends over 15 amino acids. In germline, CDR1 is SGHTS, CDR2 YDEGEE. The V and J ends lost 0 bases and 1 base respectively, with 10 bases between them. CDR3 loop: CASSLVLTNNYGYTF. The CDR3, as DNA: TGTGCCAGCAGCTTGGTTCTGACAAATAACTATGGCTACACCTTC.

This clone is labeled large (0.1 to 1%). This chain uses TRBV20-1 with TRBJ2-1; no firm D call. The CDR3 extends over 11 amino acids. Deletions cut 6 bases from V and 10 bases from J, with 13 bases between. Per germline, CDR1 DFQATT and CDR2 SNEGSKA (reference sequence). CDR3 sequence (DNA): TGCAGTGCCCCGACTCTTCTCGAGCAGTTCTTC. Translating it yields CSAPTLLEQFF.

The gene calls are TRBV27 and TRBJ1-2, with D maybe TRBD1 (5 bases). Germline loops: CDR1 MNHEY, CDR2 SMNVEV (reference sequence). This CDR3 comprises 10 residues. Trimming removed 10 bases from V and 8 bases from J, with 11 bases in between. CDR3 bases: TGTGCCACCGCGGGGGAGGGCTACACCTTC. It translates to CATAGEGYTF.

V is TRBV5-1 and J is TRBJ1-2; TRBD1 matches 8 bases. V lost 0 bases to trimming and J lost 6 bases; unmatched junction nucleotides: 1. CDR1 is SGHRS and CDR2 is YFSETQ in the germline V gene. The CDR3 extends over 13 amino acids. For the CDR3, the DNA is TGCGCCAGCAGCTTGGCGACAGGGGATGGCTACACCTTC. This translates into CASSLATGDGYTF.

The chain carries TRBV5-1 and TRBJ2-5; 8 positions agree with TRBD1. The DNA end is more similar to TRBJ2-7, so the J call may be wrong. Per germline, CDR1 SGHRS and CDR2 YFSETQ. The CDR3 extends over 14 amino acids. This CDR3 is CASSQDRVPPEQYF. The CDR3 DNA reads TGCGCCAGCAGCCAGGACAGGGTTCCCCCCGAGCAGTACTTC.

The chain has TRBV10-1 and TRBJ2-7; no firm D call. CDR1 and CDR2 from the germline V gene are WNHNN and SYGVQD (reference sequence). The CDR3 loop spans 14 amino acids. V lost 5 bases and J 3 bases, leaving 14 bases between the germline ends. The CDR3: CASSLAPKGYEQYF. The DNA of the CDR3 is TGCGCCAGCAGTCTGGCACCAAAGGGCTACGAGCAGTACTTC.

V gene TRBV6-5 combines with J gene TRBJ1-1; the D gene is possibly TRBD1 (5 bases). The V and J ends lost 7 bases and 10 bases respectively, with 16 bases between them. The CDR3 length is 12 residues. CDR1 MNHEY and CDR2 SVGAGI come from the germline V gene. CDR3 region: CASIRWGVGAFF. The DNA for the CDR3 is TGTGCCAGCATTAGGTGGGGGGTGGGAGCTTTCTTT.

The chain joins TRBV19 to TRBJ1-1, with D possibly TRBD1 on 5 matching bases. The CDR3 is made up of 13 amino acids. V dropped 10 bases and J dropped 6 bases, with 18 bases sitting between them. Germline lookup yields CDR1 LNHDA and CDR2 SQIVND (reference sequence). CDR3 in DNA: TGTGCCACAGTCCGGAGGGGAGCCGCTGAAGCTTTCTTT. Protein product: CATVRRGAAEAFF.

This rearrangement joins TRBV5-1 to TRBJ2-7, with D perhaps being TRBD1 or TRBD2 (5 bases each). Between the trimmed V and J ends, which lost 0 bases and 5 bases, there was a span of 15 bases. This CDR3 region has 15 residues. Germline loops: CDR1 SGHRS, CDR2 YFSETQ. In nucleotides, the CDR3 is TGCGCCAGCAGCTTGGCCGCTCCTAGCAGGGACGAGCAGTACTTC. It is translated as CASSLAAPSRDEQYF.

This clone came up once. Relative to the germline gene, one junction end is altered; a read error may explain this. The chain uses TRBV2 and TRBJ2-7; TRBD2 aligns across 8 bases. The CDR3 runs to 15 residues. Germline V lookup: CDR1 SNHLY, CDR2 FYNNEI. The CDR3 is CASSHRTSSKDEQYF. The CDR3 nucleotides read TGCGCCAGCAGCCACCGGACTAGCTCTAAGGACGAGCAGTACTTC.